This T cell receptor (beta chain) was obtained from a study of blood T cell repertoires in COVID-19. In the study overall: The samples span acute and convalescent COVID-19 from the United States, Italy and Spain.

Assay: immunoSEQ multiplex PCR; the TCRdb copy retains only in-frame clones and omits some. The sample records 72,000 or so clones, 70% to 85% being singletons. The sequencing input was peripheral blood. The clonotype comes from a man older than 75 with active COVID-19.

The CDR3 spells CAWRQSAETQYF. The CDR3 nucleotides are TGTGCCTGGAGACAGTCGGCGGAGACCCAGTACTTC. The chain is built from TRBV30 and TRBJ2-5; D gene ambiguous. The germline V gene has CDR1 GTSNPN and CDR2 SVGIG (reference sequence). The CDR3 is 12 residues long. The V end lost 3 bases, the J end lost 5 bases, and 10 bases lay between the germline ends.